What follows describes a single T cell receptor beta chain. The antigen remains unidentified. The entry originates in a study of T cell responses to AZD1222 COVID-19 vaccine. Study-wide results and caveats: At 160-218 and 743-854, vaccine-associated CD4 TCRs were dominant, and they spanned spike.

Profiling relied on immunoSEQ multiplex PCR, and the TCRdb table lists in-frame clones only, not all of them. Of some 150,000 clones detected, 88% appear once; the ten largest clones hold about 5%. The CDR3 is 12 residues long. Per germline, CDR1 LGHDT and CDR2 YNNKEL (reference sequence). V was cut by 6 bases and J by 6 bases, with 12 bases left in between. This sample comprised peripheral blood, obtained 28 days after the second dose of the MenACWY control vaccine. This receptor was taken from an adult who received the MenACWY meningococcal vaccine as a control. The genes are TRBV3-1 (or the pseudogene TRBV3-2) and TRBJ2-7; D remains unclear. CDR3 protein: CASRPNWGEQYF. DNA for the CDR3: TGTGCCAGCAGACCAAATTGGGGCGAGCAGTACTTC.